This T cell receptor beta chain was recorded in a study of T cell responses to AZD1222 COVID-19 vaccine (dated by TCRdb to about 2021). About the study as a whole: Because spike-specific TCR depth and breadth did not differ between the two schedules, AZD1222 recipients who got a second dose at roughly 4 weeks were pooled with those who got a second dose at roughly 12 weeks. Trial participants were enrolled into age subgroups of 18-55, 56-69 and 70-plus years, which contained around 140, 26 and 57 TCR-sequenced participants, respectively. TCR sequencing covered more than 230 trial participants: about 210 given two doses of AZD1222 and around 25 given two doses of MenACWY control vaccine.

Remarks on this clone: Its antigen specificity is not known. Per-base quality was not reported, and no clone a single base away is much larger than it.

The CDR3 regions of human TCRbeta chains were analyzed by immunosequencing. The published analysis was carried out like this. TCRs in the repertoires were matched against a reference library of SARS-CoV-2-specific TCRs that had been generated with the MIRA antigen-specificity platform. Breadth was defined as the fraction of unique TCRs that were SARS-CoV-2-associated. Depth was defined as the fraction of total T cells that were SARS-CoV-2-associated. Using the MIRA data, each spike-specific TCR was mapped to the spike region that the TCR reacts to and placed in a CD4 or CD8 class. Log10-transformed breadth and depth values were compared by one-way ANOVA with Sidak's multiple comparisons tests. TCRdb carries this immuneACCESS record with in-frame sequences only. Its versions omit some clonotypes, under half of them owing to an unresolved V gene in the studies checked, with the rest unexplained. The V and J calls and the clone size are those of that table, but D and trimming were determined from the DNA. This sample comprises approximately 100,000 clones, about nine tenths of them detected only once. 6% to 8% of the sample lies in the top ten.

From the cysteine up to the phenylalanine, the CDR3 has a length of 16 residues. CDR3 DNA only is kept here, 48 bases in frame from base 1. CDR1 is given as LNHDA and CDR2 as SQIVND, both from the germline V gene (reference sequence). Ends trimmed: V by 3 bases, J by 3 bases; bases unmatched to a gene: 3. General conclusions and limits of the study: Only five or six AZD1222 recipients were SARS-CoV-2 seropositive at baseline, limiting conclusions about previously exposed vaccinees. The 56-69-year group was small, and its depth increase did not reach significance, likely because of low power. Nearly half of unique spike-specific TCRs reportedly recognized epitopes outside regions mutated in the B.1.351 and B.1.1.7 variants. Participants were mostly white British and included more females than males, and it was suggested by the authors that clonal diversity may have been underestimated. No day 14 peak-response samples were available, so repertoires were characterized only after the peak T cell response. Spike-specific TCR breadth and depth rose significantly after two AZD1222 doses compared with day 0 and with MenACWY recipients. The vaccine-associated CD4 TCRs covered the entire spike protein, and the dominant responses fell in regions 160-218 and 743-854.

The sample's time point label is to be understood as: baseline before first vaccination. Samples from vaccinated people were obtained from the UK trials COV001 and COV002, which included a single-blind randomized controlled phase 2/3 trial of AZD1222 (ChAdOx1 nCoV-19) in healthy adults. Trial participant PBMC samples were collected at day 0 and day 28 after the second dose for TCRbeta chain sequencing. The sequenced sample was peripheral blood, obtained on day 0 of AZD1222 vaccination. The sequence was obtained from an adult in good health. Recombination joined TRBV19 with TRBJ2-3; 13 central bases correspond to TRBD2. The CDR3: CASSMVTSGGTDTQYF. The DNA sequence is given as TGTGCCAGTAGTATGGTGACTAGCGGGGGGACAGATACGCAGTATTTT.